This T cell receptor beta chain was retrieved from a study of control samples from healthy donors and cancer patients. The protocol was immunoSEQ multiplex PCR, while the TCRdb copy is restricted to in-frame clones and leaves out a portion. There are 140,000 to 150,000 clones in the sample; 93% occur only once, and 5.8% lies in the top ten. V was clipped by 2 bases and J by 10 bases; unmatched bases: 15. CDR3 length: 18 amino acids. Germline lookup yields CDR1 MNHNS and CDR2 SASEGT. The chain uses TRBV6-1 and TRBJ1-6; 9 bases match TRBD1. The sequence was collected from a man aged 18-30 years in good health. Sequencing input: blood. CDR3 sequence (DNA): TGTGCCAGCAGTGAATTCATCATGGGGAGGACAGGGGACTCACCCCTCCACTTT. Translated, it gives CASSEFIMGRTGDSPLHF.